What follows are 8 T cell receptor beta chains derived from one specimen sequenced in a study of T cell responses to AZD1222 COVID-19 vaccine. Sequenced by immunoSEQ multiplex PCR; TCRdb stores in-frame clones only, minus some. The table records 150,000 to 200,000 clones, 85% to 95% of them present only once. The source material was peripheral blood, sampled on day 0 of AZD1222 vaccination. These receptors were taken from an adult in good health.

This clone was seen once. The J gene is TRBJ2-1, the V gene TRBV7-9; TRBD2 matches 10 bases. In germline, CDR1 is SEHNR, CDR2 FQNEAQ (reference sequence). CDR3 length: 15 residues. Trimming cost V 8 bases and J 3 bases; bases outside gene matches: 7. The CDR3 sequence is CASSPGTSDYNEQFF. Written as DNA, the CDR3 is TGTGCCAGCTCCCCCGGGACTAGCGACTACAATGAGCAGTTCTTC.

The rearrangement links TRBV7-9 to TRBJ1-1; 8 positions agree with TRBD1. The V gene end was trimmed by 2 bases and the J gene end by 3 bases; junction bases not matched to a gene: 2. The CDR3 is made up of 14 amino acids. The germline V gene encodes CDR1 SEHNR and CDR2 FQNEAQ (reference sequence). CDR3 residues: CASSLTGGDTEAFF. Here the CDR3 DNA reads TGTGCCAGCAGCTTAACAGGGGGGGACACTGAAGCTTTCTTT.

The V call is TRBV5-5, the J call TRBJ1-5, with D hard to call. The CDR3 totals 14 residues. In germline, CDR1 is SGHKS, CDR2 YYEKEE (reference sequence). Trimming cost V 4 bases and J 9 bases, with 17 bases left between them. The CDR3 sequence: CASSARTGSGPQHF. The CDR3 coding sequence is TGTGCCAGCAGCGCCCGGACTGGCTCCGGGCCCCAGCATTTT.

The gene calls are TRBV19 and TRBJ1-1, with D uncertain. Between the trimmed V and J ends, which lost 1 base and 8 bases, there was a span of 8 bases. The CDR3 totals 12 residues. CDR1 LNHDA and CDR2 SQIVND come from the germline V gene (reference sequence). CDR3 sequence: CASSIGAGEAFF. The CDR3 coding sequence is TGTGCCAGTAGTATAGGGGCAGGAGAAGCTTTCTTT.

The chain links TRBV6-4 to TRBJ1-1; the D gene is possibly TRBD1 (5 bases). Germline values: CDR1 MRHNA, CDR2 SNTAGT. CDR3 length: 13 residues. Trimming took off 4 bases at V and 0 bases at J, with 6 bases between the two ends. CDR3: CASSAGMNTEAFF. The CDR3, as DNA: TGTGCCAGCAGTGCAGGGATGAACACTGAAGCTTTCTTT.

The chain couples TRBV5-5 to TRBJ2-7; D may be TRBD2 (6 bases). Germline assignment: CDR1 SGHKS and CDR2 YYEKEE (reference sequence). This CDR3 comprises 15 residues. V shed 4 bases and J shed 0 bases, with 14 bases lying between them. The CDR3 DNA sequence: TGTGCCAGCAGCAGAAGCGGGCCTTCCTCCTACGAGCAGTACTTC. Its translation: CASSRSGPSSYEQYF.

The chain uses TRBV30 and TRBJ1-1; a possible D gene is TRBD1 (5 bases). In germline, CDR1 is GTSNPN, CDR2 SVGIG (reference sequence). This CDR3 is built from 13 residues. Trimming pared 0 bases from V and 5 bases from J, leaving 10 bases between. The CDR3 nucleotides read TGTGCCTGGAGTGTGAGGGGAGTGACTGAAGCTTTCTTT. Protein product: CAWSVRGVTEAFF.

The rearrangement joins TRBV2 to TRBJ1-6; D gene ambiguous. V lost 8 bases and J 7 bases, leaving 18 bases between the germline ends. CDR3 size: 15 residues. Germline CDR1 is SNHLY and CDR2 is FYNNEI. The CDR3 loop is CASALVSAPNSPLHF. The DNA of the CDR3 is TGTGCCAGCGCCCTTGTGTCGGCGCCGAATTCACCCCTCCACTTT.